This paragraph covers one T cell receptor (beta chain) sequence. Being one base from a much bigger clone, this may be a read error. This CDR3 spans 15 amino acids. V gave up 2 bases and J gave up 7 bases, with 17 bases separating them. The V gene's germline CDR1 is SEHNR and CDR2 FQNEAQ (reference sequence). This record comes from a study of metastatic and nonmetastatic thyroid tumors. No patient had received any treatment before thyroid surgery. TCRdb reanalyzed the PCR reads via MiXCR. The sample includes roughly 22,000 clones, around an eighth seen only once; the top ten take around an eighth. The chain links TRBV7-9 to TRBJ2-5; D may be TRBD2 (5 bases). Sequencing was done on a sample of blood. The clonotype originates from a female donor with papillary thyroid cancer or a benign thyroid nodule (not recorded which). Some clones in this sample may be carry-over from other donors' samples. The CDR3 reads CASSLSEGLGGTQYF. CDR3 sequence (DNA): TGTGCCAGCAGCTTATCTGAGGGTTTAGGAGGGACCCAGTACTTC. Variable domain in full (rest from reference TRBV7-9 and TRBJ2-5): DTGVSQNPRHKITKRGQNVTFRCDPISEHNRLYWYRQTLGQGPEFLTYFQNEAQLEKSRLLSDRFSAERPKGSFSTLEIQRTEQGDSAMYLCASSLSEGLGGTQYFGPGTRLLVL.